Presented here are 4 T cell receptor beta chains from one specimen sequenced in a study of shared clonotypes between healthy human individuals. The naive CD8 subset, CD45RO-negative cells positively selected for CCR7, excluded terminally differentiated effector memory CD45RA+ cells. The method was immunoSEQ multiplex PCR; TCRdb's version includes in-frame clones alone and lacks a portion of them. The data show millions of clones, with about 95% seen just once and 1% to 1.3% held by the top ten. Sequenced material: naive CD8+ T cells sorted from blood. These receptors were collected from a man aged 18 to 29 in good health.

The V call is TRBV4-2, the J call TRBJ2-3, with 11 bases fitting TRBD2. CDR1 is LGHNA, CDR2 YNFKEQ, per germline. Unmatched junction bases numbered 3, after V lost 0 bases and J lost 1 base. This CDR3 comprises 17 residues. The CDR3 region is CASSQEEGLAGTDTQYF. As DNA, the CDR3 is TGTGCCAGCAGCCAAGAGGAGGGACTAGCGGGCACAGATACGCAGTATTTT.

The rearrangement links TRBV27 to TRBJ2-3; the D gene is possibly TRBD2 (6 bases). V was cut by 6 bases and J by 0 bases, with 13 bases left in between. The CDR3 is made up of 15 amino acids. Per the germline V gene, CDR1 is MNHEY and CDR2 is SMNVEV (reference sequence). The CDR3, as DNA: TGTGCCAGCAGCCCCAGTCGGGGGAGCACAGATACGCAGTATTTT. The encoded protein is CASSPSRGSTDTQYF.

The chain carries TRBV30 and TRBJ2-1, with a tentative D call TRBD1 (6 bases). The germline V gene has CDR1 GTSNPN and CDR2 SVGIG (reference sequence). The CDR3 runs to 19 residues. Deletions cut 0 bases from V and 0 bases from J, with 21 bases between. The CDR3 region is CAWSVRPLQGTNSYNEQFF. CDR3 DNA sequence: TGTGCCTGGAGTGTTCGCCCCCTTCAGGGGACAAACTCCTACAATGAGCAGTTCTTC. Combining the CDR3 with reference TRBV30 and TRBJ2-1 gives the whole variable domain SQTIHQWPATLVQPVGSPLSLECTVEGTSNPNLYWYRQAAGRGLQLLFYSVGIGQISSEVPQNLSASRPQDRQFILSSKKLLLSDSGFYLCAWSVRPLQGTNSYNEQFFGPGTRLTVL.

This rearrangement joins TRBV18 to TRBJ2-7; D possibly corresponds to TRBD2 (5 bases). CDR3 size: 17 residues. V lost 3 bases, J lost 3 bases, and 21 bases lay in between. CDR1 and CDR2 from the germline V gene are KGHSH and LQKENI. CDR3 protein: CASSPRKGSGLFYEQYF. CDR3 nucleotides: TGTGCCAGCTCACCGAGGAAGGGCAGCGGCCTTTTCTACGAGCAGTACTTC.